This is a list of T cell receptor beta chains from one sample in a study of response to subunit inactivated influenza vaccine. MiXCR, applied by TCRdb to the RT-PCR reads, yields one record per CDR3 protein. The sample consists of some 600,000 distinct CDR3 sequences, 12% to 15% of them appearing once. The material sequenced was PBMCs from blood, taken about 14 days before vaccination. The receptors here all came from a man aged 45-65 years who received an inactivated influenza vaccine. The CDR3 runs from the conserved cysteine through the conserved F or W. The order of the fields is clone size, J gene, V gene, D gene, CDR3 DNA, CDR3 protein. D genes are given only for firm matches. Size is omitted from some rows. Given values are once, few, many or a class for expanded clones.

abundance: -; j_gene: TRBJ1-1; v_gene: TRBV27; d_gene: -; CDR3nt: TGTGCCAGCAGTTTCGGGGCGGGGAACACTGAAGCTTTCTTT; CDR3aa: CASSFGAGNTEAFF
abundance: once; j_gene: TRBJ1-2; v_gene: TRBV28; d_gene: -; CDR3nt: TGTGCCAGCAGTTTTGCGCCGACGGATCGAGGGGGCTACACCTTC; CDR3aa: CASSFAPTDRGGYTF
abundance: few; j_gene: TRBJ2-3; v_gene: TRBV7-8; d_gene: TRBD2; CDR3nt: TGTGCCAGCAGCTCGACTAGCGGGAGGGGGAGTTCTCTAAGCACAGATACGCAGTATTTT; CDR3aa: CASSSTSGRGSSLSTDTQYF
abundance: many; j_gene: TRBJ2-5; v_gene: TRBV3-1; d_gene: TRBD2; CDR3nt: TGTGCCAGCAGCCAAGATCTGTGGGAGGGGAGTGCGGAGACCCAGTACTTC; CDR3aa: CASSQDLWEGSAETQYF
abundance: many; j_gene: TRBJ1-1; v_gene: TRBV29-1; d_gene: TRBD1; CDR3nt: TGCAGCGTTTGTACCAGGACAGGGGGCACTGAAGCTTTCTTT; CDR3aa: CSVCTRTGGTEAFF
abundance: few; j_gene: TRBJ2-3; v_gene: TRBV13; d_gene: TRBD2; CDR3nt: TGTGCCAGCAGCCCCTCAACTAGCGGGTACACAGATACGCAGTATTTT; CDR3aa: CASSPSTSGYTDTQYF
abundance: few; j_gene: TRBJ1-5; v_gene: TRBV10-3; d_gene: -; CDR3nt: TGTGCCATCAGTGAGTTTCCAGACAATCAGCCCCAGCATTTT; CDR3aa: CAISEFPDNQPQHF
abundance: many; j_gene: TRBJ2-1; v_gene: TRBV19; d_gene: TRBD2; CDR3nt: TGTGCCAGCAGTGGGAGGGGTTACAATGAGCAGTTCTTC; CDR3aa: CASSGRGYNEQFF
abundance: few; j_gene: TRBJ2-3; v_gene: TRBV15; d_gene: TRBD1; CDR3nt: TGTGCCACCAGCGACAGGGAGAGGGGAGATACGCAGTATTTT; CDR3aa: CATSDRERGDTQYF
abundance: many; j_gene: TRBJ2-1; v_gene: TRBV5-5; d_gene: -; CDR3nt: TGTGCCAGCAGCCCGACGGGCCGGGAGCAGTTCTTC; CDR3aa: CASSPTGREQFF
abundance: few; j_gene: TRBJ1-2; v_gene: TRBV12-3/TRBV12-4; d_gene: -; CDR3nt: TGTGCCAGCAGTTTAGCGGCAGGGTACCGATATGGCTACACCTTC; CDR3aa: CASSLAAGYRYGYTF
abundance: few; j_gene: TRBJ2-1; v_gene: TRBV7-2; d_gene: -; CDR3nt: TGTGCCAGCAGCTTAGGGAATCGAGGGCCAGGATTCTTC; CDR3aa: CASSLGNRGPGFF
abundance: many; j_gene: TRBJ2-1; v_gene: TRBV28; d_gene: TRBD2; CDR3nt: TGTGCCAGCAGTAAGACTAGCGGGGGGCAATCCTACAATGAGCAGTTCTTC; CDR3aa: CASSKTSGGQSYNEQFF
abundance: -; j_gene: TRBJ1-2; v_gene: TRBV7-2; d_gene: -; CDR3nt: TGTGCCAGCAGTTCTCCCGGTGGCTACACCTTC; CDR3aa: CASSSPGGYTF
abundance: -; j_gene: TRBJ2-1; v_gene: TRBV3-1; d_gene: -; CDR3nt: TGTGCCAGCAGCCAAGAGAAGGGCCCCTGGAAGGATGAGCAGTTCTTC; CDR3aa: CASSQEKGPWKDEQFF
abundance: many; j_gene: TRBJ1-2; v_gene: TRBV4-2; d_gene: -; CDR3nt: TGTGCCAGCAGCCAATCTTTCCAGGGCTATGGCTACACCTTC; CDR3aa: CASSQSFQGYGYTF
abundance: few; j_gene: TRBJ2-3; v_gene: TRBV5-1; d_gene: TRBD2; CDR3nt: TGCGCCAGCAGGGTGGCTAGCGGGAGTATAGATACGCAGTATTTT; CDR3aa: CASRVASGSIDTQYF
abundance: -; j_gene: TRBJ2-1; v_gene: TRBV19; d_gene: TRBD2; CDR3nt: TGTGCCAGTAGTTGGAAAGAGGGACTAGCGGTATATGAGCAGTTCTTC; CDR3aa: CASSWKEGLAVYEQFF
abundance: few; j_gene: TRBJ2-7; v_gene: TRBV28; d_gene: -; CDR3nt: TGTGCCAGCAGTTTCCAGAGATACGAGCAGTACTTC; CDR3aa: CASSFQRYEQYF
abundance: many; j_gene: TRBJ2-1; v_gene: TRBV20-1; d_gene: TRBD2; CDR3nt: TGCAGTGCTAGAGATTTAGCGGGATACAATGAGCAGTTCTTC; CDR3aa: CSARDLAGYNEQFF
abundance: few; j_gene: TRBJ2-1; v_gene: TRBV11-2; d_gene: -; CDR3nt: TGTGCCAGCAGCTATACTAGCATCGCCTACAATGAGCAGTTCTTC; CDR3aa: CASSYTSIAYNEQFF
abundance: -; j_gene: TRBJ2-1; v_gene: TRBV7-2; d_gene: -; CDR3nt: TGTGCCAGCAGCCCACACAGGGAACATGAGCAGTTCTTC; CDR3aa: CASSPHREHEQFF
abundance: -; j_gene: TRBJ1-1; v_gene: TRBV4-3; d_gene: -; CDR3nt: TGCGCCAGCAGCCAAGGGGCTATTGGGAGCACTGAAGCTTTCTTT; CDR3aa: CASSQGAIGSTEAFF
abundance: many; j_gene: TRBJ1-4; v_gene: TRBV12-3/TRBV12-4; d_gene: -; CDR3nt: TGTGCCAGCACCCTTAGGGGCGGTTATGAAAAACTGTTTTTT; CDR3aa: CASTLRGGYEKLFF
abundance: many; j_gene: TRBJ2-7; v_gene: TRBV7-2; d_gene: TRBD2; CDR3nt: TGTGCCAGCAGCTTAGGGCGGGGGGGGATCTACGAGCAGTACTTC; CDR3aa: CASSLGRGGIYEQYF
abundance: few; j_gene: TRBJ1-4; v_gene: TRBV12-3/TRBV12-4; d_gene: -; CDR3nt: TGTGCCAGCAGACGGGTAGCAACTAATGAAAAACTGTTTTTT; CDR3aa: CASRRVATNEKLFF
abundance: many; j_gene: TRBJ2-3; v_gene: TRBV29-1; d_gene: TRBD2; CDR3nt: TGCAGCGTTGTTCCACTAGCGGCCACCACCACAGATACGCAGTATTTT; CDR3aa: CSVVPLAATTTDTQYF
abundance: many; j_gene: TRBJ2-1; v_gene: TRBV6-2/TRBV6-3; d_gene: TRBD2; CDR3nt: TGTGCCAGCAGTATGGGAGGACTAGTAAATGAGCAGTTCTTC; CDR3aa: CASSMGGLVNEQFF
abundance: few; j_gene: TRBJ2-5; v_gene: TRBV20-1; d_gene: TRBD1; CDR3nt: TGCAGTGCTTCCGGGACAGGGGACCAAGAGACCCAGTACTTC; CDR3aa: CSASGTGDQETQYF
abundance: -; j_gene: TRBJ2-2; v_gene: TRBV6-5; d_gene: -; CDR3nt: TGTGCCAGCAGTTCCTTCGGACAGACTTGGGGCACCGGGGAGCTGTTTTTT; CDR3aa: CASSSFGQTWGTGELFF
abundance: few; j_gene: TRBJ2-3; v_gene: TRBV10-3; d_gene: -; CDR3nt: TGTGCCATCAGATTAGGGACCAATCCCGATACGCAGTATTTT; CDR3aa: CAIRLGTNPDTQYF
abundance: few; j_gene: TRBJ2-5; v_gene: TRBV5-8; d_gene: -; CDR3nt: TGTGCCAGCAGCTTCCAGATATCGGACCAAGAGACCCAGTACTTC; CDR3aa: CASSFQISDQETQYF
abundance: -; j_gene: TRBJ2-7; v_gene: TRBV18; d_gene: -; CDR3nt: TGTGCCAGCTCACACCGGGACGGTTCCTACGAGCAGTACTTC; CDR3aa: CASSHRDGSYEQYF
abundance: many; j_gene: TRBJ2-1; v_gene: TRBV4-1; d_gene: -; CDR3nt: TGCGCCAGCAGCCAAAAGGGGGTACAGCAGTTCTTC; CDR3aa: CASSQKGVQQFF
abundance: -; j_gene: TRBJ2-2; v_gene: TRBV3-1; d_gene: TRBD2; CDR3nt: TGTGCCAGCAGCCAACTTGGACTAGAGGGAGTATACGGGGAGCTGTTTTTT; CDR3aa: CASSQLGLEGVYGELFF
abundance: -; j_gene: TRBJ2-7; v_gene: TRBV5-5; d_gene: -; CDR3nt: TGTGCCAGCAGGGGAGACATGGGTCACCACGAGCAGTACTTC; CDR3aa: CASRGDMGHHEQYF
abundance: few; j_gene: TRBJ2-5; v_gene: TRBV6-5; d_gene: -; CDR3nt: TGTGCCAGCAGCCATACACAAGAGACCCAGTACTTC; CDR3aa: CASSHTQETQYF
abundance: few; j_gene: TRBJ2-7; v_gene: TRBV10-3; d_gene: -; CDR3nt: TGTGCCATCAGTGAGAGGTCCAACTCCTACGAGCAGTACTTC; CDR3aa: CAISERSNSYEQYF
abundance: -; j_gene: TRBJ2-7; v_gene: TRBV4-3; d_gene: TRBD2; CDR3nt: TGCGCCAGCAGCCAAGATGCGGAGACTAGCGGGAGGCTGACCTACGAGCAGTACTTC; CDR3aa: CASSQDAETSGRLTYEQYF
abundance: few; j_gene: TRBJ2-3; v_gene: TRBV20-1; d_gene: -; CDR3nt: TGCAGTGCTTCCAACAGGTTGACAGTTAGCACAGATACGCAGTATTTT; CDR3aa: CSASNRLTVSTDTQYF
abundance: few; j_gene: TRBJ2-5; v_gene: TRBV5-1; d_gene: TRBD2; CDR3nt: TGCGCCAGCAGCTTTGAGCGGGGGGTCCAAGAGACCCAGTACTTC; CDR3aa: CASSFERGVQETQYF
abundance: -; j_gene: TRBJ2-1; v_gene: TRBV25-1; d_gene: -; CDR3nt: TGTGCCAGCCTTGGTTACGGGTACAATGAGCAGTTCTTC; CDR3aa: CASLGYGYNEQFF
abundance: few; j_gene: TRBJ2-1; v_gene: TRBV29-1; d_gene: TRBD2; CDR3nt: TGCAGCGTTAAAAACGGGACTAGCGGGAGTTATGAGCAGTTCTTC; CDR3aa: CSVKNGTSGSYEQFF
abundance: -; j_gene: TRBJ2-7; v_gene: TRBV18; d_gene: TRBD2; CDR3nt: TGTGCCAGCTCCCCGGGGGGGGGTGACTACGAGCAGTACTTC; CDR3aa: CASSPGGGDYEQYF
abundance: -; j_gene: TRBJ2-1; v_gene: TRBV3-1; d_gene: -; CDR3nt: TGTGCCAGCAGCCCCTCATCGGCCGTAGCAGCGTTCTTC; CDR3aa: CASSPSSAVAAFF
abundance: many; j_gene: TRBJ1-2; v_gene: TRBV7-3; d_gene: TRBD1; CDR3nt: TGTGCCAGCAGCGCAGACAGGGGCTATGGCTACACCTTC; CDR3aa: CASSADRGYGYTF
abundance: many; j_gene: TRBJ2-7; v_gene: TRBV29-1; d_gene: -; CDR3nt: TGCAGCGTTACCAATCGCGGGACCCCCTACGAGCAGTACTTC; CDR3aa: CSVTNRGTPYEQYF
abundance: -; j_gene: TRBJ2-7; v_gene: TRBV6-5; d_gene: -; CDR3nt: TGTGCCAGCAATACCATTGGGGCCGAGCAGTACTTC; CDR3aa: CASNTIGAEQYF
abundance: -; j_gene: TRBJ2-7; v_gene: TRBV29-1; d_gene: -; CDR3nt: TGCAGCGTTGCCCTTCATTCAGGGGTATACGAGCAGTACTTC; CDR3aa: CSVALHSGVYEQYF
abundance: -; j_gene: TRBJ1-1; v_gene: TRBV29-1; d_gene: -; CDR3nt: TGCAGCGTTGCAGCTTCGGTGAACACTGAAGCTTTCTTT; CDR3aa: CSVAASVNTEAFF
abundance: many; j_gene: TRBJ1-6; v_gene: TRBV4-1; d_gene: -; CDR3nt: TGCGCCAGCAGCCAACGAGGCACCGTTAATTCACCCCTCCACTTT; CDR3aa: CASSQRGTVNSPLHF